This TCR beta chain was identified in a study of cytomegalovirus exposure and HLA in healthy donors. The CDR3 runs to 12 residues. CDR1 and CDR2 (germline): GTSNPN, SVGIG (reference sequence). Trimming shortened V by 0 bases and J by 14 bases, and 16 bases separated the two germline ends. Primers included in the PCR were 60 Vbeta and 13 Jbeta primers. Repertoires were generated with immunoSEQ multiplex PCR, while TCRdb's copy carries only in-frame clones and drops some. The table has more than 90,000 clones, 70% seen once. The sample comprised PBMCs. The chain joins TRBV30 to TRBJ1-1; perhaps TRBD1 as D (5 bases). This TCR was sampled from a man between 25 and 39 years old in good health and CMV-seropositive. The DNA of the CDR3 is TGTGCCTGGAGTGTAATTCGGGGGGGGGTCTTCTTT. Its protein product is CAWSVIRGGVFF.